This T cell receptor beta chain is from a study of blood T cell repertoires in COVID-19 (dated by TCRdb to about 2020). General notes on the study: The collaborator samples originated in the United States, Italy and Spain and spanned the acute and convalescent phases of COVID-19. The samples were drawn from two sources: the first 160 participants of the ongoing ImmuneRACE study, and fewer than 1,500 subjects contributed by 6 global collaborators. A de-identified subject ID, COVID-19 status, age in years and sex were almost always included in the sample metadata. The repertoires were made available in a free public database intended to serve as a resource for research on the immune response to SARS-CoV-2. The dataset comprised deeply sampled blood TCRbeta repertoires from subjects exposed to, actively infected with, or recovered from COVID-19. The prospective study material was composed of cDNA or gDNA derived from T cells, B-cell-depleted T cells, or PBMCs. Where available, HLA class I and class II types were taken from metadata supplied by the sample provider and were not determined by assay-based typing. Study-wide conclusions, independent of this receptor: Clinical and demographic metadata were provided uncurated, with the amount varying by source and participant.

For this clone: The antigen this receptor binds is unknown. No much larger clone exists at a distance of one base, and base qualities are not known.

Samples from volunteer blood donors who had recovered from COVID-19 were contributed by a second Seattle source. The collaborating institutions used their own protocols to collect whole blood in K2EDTA tubes. For TCRbeta analysis, collaborators shipped samples in one of three forms: frozen whole blood, isolated PBMCs, or DNA extracted from either of those sample types. V and J lose 3 bases and 8 bases, and a span of 14 bases separates them. The CDR3 has 14 amino acids, counting the end cysteine and phenylalanine. CDR3 DNA is the only sequence kept; it has 42 bases, read in frame from the first base. In the germline V gene (reference sequence), CDR1 corresponds to LGHDT and CDR2 to YNNKEL. TCRbeta CDR3 regions were amplified from genomic DNA using the immunoSEQ Assay, a bias-controlled multiplex PCR. On the authors' methods: The number of nucleated cells in each sample was estimated from the amplification of reference gene primers within the assay. Sequence reads were collapsed and filtered to measure the absolute abundance of every unique TCRbeta CDR3 rearrangement. Productive Simpson clonality was computed per sample as the square root of Simpson's diversity index over productive rearrangements. TCRdb took over this immuneACCESS table, retaining in-frame rearrangements with V and J assigned. Such tables are incomplete; in checked studies, under half of the missing clones stem from an unresolved V gene, and the remainder is unexplained. V and J calls and clone size are copied from that table; D and trimming were computed from the DNA. The sample profile shows 200,000 or so clones; approximately 83% of them were found once. The ten largest clones add up to around 3% of the sample.

The material sequenced was peripheral blood. The rearrangement joined TRBV3-1 (or the pseudogene TRBV3-2) to TRBJ2-1, with the D gene uncertain. The TCR originated in a woman under 40 who had recovered from COVID-19. The sequenced DNA is TGTGCCAGCAGCCAGTCCGATAGTTACCATGAGCAGTTCTTC. Translated, it gives CASSQSDSYHEQFF.